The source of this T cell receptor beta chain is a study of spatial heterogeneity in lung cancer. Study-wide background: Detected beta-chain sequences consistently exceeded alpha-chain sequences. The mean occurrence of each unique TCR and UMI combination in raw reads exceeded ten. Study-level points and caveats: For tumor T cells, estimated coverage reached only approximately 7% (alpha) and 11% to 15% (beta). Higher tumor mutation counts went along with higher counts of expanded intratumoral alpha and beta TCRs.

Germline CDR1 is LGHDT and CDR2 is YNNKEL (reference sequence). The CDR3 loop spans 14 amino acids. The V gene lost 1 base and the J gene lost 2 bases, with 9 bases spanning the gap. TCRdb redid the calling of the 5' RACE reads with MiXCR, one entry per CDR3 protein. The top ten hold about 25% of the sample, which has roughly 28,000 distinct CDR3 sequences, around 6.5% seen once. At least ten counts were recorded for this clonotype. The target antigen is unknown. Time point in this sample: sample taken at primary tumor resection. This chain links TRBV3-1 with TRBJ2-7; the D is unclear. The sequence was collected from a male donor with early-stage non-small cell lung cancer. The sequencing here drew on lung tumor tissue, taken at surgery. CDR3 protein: CASSQATATYEQYF. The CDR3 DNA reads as TGTGCCAGCAGCCAAGCAACAGCTACCTACGAGCAGTACTTC.